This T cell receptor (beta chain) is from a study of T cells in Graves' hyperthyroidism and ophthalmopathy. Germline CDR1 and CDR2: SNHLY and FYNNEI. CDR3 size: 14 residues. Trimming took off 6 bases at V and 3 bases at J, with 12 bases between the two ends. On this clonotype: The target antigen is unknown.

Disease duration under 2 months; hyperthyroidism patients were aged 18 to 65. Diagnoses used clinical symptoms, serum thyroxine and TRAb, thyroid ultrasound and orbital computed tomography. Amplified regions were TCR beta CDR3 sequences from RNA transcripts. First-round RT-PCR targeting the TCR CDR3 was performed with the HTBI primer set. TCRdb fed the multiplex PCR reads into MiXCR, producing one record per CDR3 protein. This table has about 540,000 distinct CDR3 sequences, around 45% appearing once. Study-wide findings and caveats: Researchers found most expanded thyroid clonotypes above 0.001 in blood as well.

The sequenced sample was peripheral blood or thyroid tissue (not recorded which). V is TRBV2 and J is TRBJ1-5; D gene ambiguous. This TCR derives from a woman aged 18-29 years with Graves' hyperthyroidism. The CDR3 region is CASSWSRYNQPQHF. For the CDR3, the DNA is TGTGCCAGCAGCTGGTCCAGGTACAATCAGCCCCAGCATTTT.